These 32 T cell receptor beta chains came from one sample sequenced in a study of cytomegalovirus exposure and HLA in healthy donors. Both 60 Vbeta primers and 13 Jbeta primers went into the PCR. This table comes from immunoSEQ multiplex PCR, and its TCRdb copy is limited to in-frame clones, with some not included. The repertoire holds 120,000 or so clones, with 82% as singletons. Sample: PBMCs. These receptors were collected from a male donor in good health and CMV-seropositive.

V and J are TRBV6-5 and TRBJ1-2; weak D call: TRBD1 (6 bases). The CDR3 has 13 amino acids. Germline CDR1 is MNHEY and CDR2 is SVGAGI. V was shortened by 7 bases and J by 5 bases, with 14 bases between the two germline ends. The CDR3 DNA follows: TGTGCCAGCACGGGCAGGGGCGGGTATGGCTACACCTTC. This encodes CASTGRGGYGYTF.

This clone was recorded only once. V and J are TRBV27 and TRBJ2-4; D unresolved. V was cut by 6 bases and J by 7 bases, with 10 bases left in between. The CDR3 is 12 amino acids. In germline, CDR1 is MNHEY, CDR2 SMNVEV (reference sequence). The CDR3 DNA is TGTGCCAGCAGATCCGTCGGGAACATTCAGTACTTC. Protein sequence: CASRSVGNIQYF.

The rearrangement uses TRBV28 and TRBJ2-6, with 8 bases lining up with TRBD1. From germline, CDR1 is MDHEN and CDR2 SYDVKM. Unmatched junction bases numbered 4, after V lost 7 bases and J lost 2 bases. The CDR3 contains 15 residues. The CDR3 DNA follows: TGTGCCAGCACGGCAGGGGGCGCTGGGGCCAACGTCCTGACTTTC. This gives the protein CASTAGGAGANVLTF.

The rearrangement uses TRBV29-1 and TRBJ2-1; the match to TRBD1 covers 9 bases. The germline V gene encodes CDR1 SQVTM and CDR2 ANQGSEA. This CDR3 is built from 16 residues. V gave up 6 bases and J gave up 6 bases; unmatched junction bases: 15. CDR3 amino acids: CSVSHRYRGQGNEQFF. The CDR3 nucleotides are TGCAGCGTGTCTCATCGGTACAGGGGGCAGGGCAATGAGCAGTTCTTC.

This clone was seen only once. The CDR3 loop reads CASSSTGVGTQYF. Here the CDR3 DNA reads TGTGCCAGCAGCTCGACAGGGGTCGGGACCCAGTACTTC. The chain couples TRBV6-5 to TRBJ2-5; TRBD1 matches at 8 bases. The CDR3 length is 13 residues. Trimming removed 6 bases from V and 7 bases from J; junction bases left unmatched: 7. Per germline, CDR1 MNHEY and CDR2 SVGAGI.

V and J are TRBV30 and TRBJ1-1, with unresolved D. V was clipped by 2 bases and J by 6 bases, with 10 bases between them. The V gene's germline CDR1 is GTSNPN and CDR2 SVGIG (reference sequence). The CDR3 length is 12 residues. In nucleotides, the CDR3 is TGTGCCTGGAGTTCCCTAGGAGCTGAAGCTTTCTTT. This codes for CAWSSLGAEAFF.

This chain links TRBV7-6 with TRBJ2-7; weak D call: TRBD2 (5 bases). Germline V gene lookup returns CDR1 SGHVS and CDR2 FNYEAQ. The CDR3 is made up of 16 amino acids. The ends were cut back, 3 bases at V and 2 bases at J, with 17 bases in the middle. The CDR3 DNA sequence: TGTGCCAGCAGCTTGGCCCCGGGATCAGACCCCTACGAGCAGTACTTC. Amino acids: CASSLAPGSDPYEQYF.

The chain couples TRBV29-1 to TRBJ1-2; D is ambiguous. CDR3 length: 11 residues. Deletions cut 7 bases from V and 3 bases from J, with 9 bases between. Germline V gene data show CDR1 as SQVTM and CDR2 as ANQGSEA. CDR3 in DNA: TGCAGCGGGGAGGGTTACTATGGCTACACCTTC. It is translated as CSGEGYYGYTF.

This clone showed up just a few times. The V and J genes are TRBV30 and TRBJ1-2; no definite D call. This CDR3 is 11 amino acids long. CDR1 and CDR2 (germline): GTSNPN, SVGIG (reference sequence). V dropped 1 base and J dropped 7 bases, with 7 bases sitting between them. The CDR3: CAWSARVGYTF. In DNA form, the CDR3 reads TGTGCCTGGAGTGCCCGGGTTGGCTACACCTTC.

The rearrangement uses TRBV9 and TRBJ2-7; TRBD2 matches at 8 bases. CDR1 and CDR2 from the germline V gene are SGDLS and YYNGEE. The V gene end was trimmed by 0 bases and the J gene end by 4 bases; junction bases not matched to a gene: 6. The CDR3 has 15 residues. CDR3: CASSVATSGFYEQYF. For the CDR3, the DNA is TGTGCCAGCAGCGTAGCTACTAGCGGTTTTTACGAGCAGTACTTC.

This clone was seen only a few times. This sequence joins TRBV28 and TRBJ1-2; D possibly corresponds to TRBD1 (5 bases). The CDR3 spans 12 residues. In germline, CDR1 is MDHEN, CDR2 SYDVKM. V shed 9 bases and J shed 3 bases, with 11 bases lying between them. The DNA of the CDR3 is TGTGCCAGTCGACAGATCGACTATGGCTACACCTTC. Translated, it gives CASRQIDYGYTF.

The CDR3 DNA is TGTGCCAGCAGCATAGCGCGGGAGAGGAATGAGCAGTTCTTC. It is translated as CASSIARERNEQFF. The chain combines TRBV21-1 with TRBJ2-1; the table calls TRBD2, which could not be checked here. TRBV21-1 is a documented pseudogene. This CDR3 has 14 residues.

This chain uses TRBV11-2 with TRBJ2-7, with D hard to call. CDR1 is SGHAT and CDR2 is FQNNGV in the germline V gene. The CDR3 contains 13 residues. The V end lost 1 base, the J end lost 3 bases, and 7 bases lay between the germline ends. CDR3 sequence reads: CASSLAHLYEQYF. CDR3 DNA: TGTGCCAGCAGCTTAGCACACCTCTACGAGCAGTACTTC.

In nucleotides, the CDR3 is TGTGCCAGCAGCTTGACAGGGGCCTCTGTGGGTGAAAAACTGTTTTTT. It translates to CASSLTGASVGEKLFF. The chain links TRBV7-9 to TRBJ1-4, with 8 bases that match TRBD1. The CDR3 contains 16 residues. Germline-derived CDR1 and CDR2 are SEHNR and FQNEAQ (reference sequence). The V gene end was trimmed by 3 bases and the J gene end by 7 bases; junction bases not matched to a gene: 10.

This chain links TRBV2 with TRBJ2-2, with TRBD1 matching over 7 bases. The ends lost 6 bases at V and 4 bases at J; junction bases unmatched: 11. The CDR3 totals 16 residues. CDR1 SNHLY and CDR2 FYNNEI come from the germline V gene. CDR3 loop: CASRGPPGTVTGELFF. In DNA, the CDR3 is TGTGCCAGCAGAGGCCCCCCCGGGACAGTCACCGGGGAGCTGTTTTTT.

The chain links TRBV29-1 to TRBJ2-2; 7 bases match TRBD2. The CDR3 runs to 12 residues. Germline-derived CDR1 and CDR2 are SQVTM and ANQGSEA. CDR3 bases: TGCAGTGCTAGCGGGAACACCGGGGAGCTGTTTTTT. This gives the protein CSASGNTGELFF.

This CDR3 reads CASSQPPGQGSGANVLTF. CDR3 sequence (DNA): TGCGCCAGCAGCCAACCGCCGGGACAGGGATCTGGGGCCAACGTCCTGACTTTC. The chain joins TRBV5-1 to TRBJ2-6; TRBD1 matches 9 bases. Germline lookup yields CDR1 SGHRS and CDR2 YFSETQ. The CDR3 runs 18 residues. V shed 4 bases and J 1 base; nucleotides not matched to a gene: 9.

In this sample, this clone turned up a few times. The chain couples TRBV27 to TRBJ2-1, with a tentative D call TRBD1 (6 bases). V was cut by 5 bases and J by 7 bases, with 15 bases left in between. The CDR3 contains 14 residues. Germline-derived CDR1 and CDR2 are MNHEY and SMNVEV (reference sequence). The CDR3 sequence is CASSRLGAINEQFF. The CDR3 nucleotides are TGTGCCAGCAGTCGGCTGGGGGCAATAAATGAGCAGTTCTTC.

With respect to this clone: The same CDR3 is also encoded by other DNA sequences in this sample. The chain couples TRBV5-1 to TRBJ2-5, with D unclear. V was shortened by 0 bases and J by 1 base, with 7 bases between the two germline ends. The CDR3 covers 14 residues. CDR1 SGHRS and CDR2 YFSETQ come from the germline V gene. CDR3 protein: CASSLGLVQETQYF. CDR3 nucleotide sequence: TGCGCCAGCAGCTTGGGCCTAGTCCAAGAGACCCAGTACTTC.

The J gene is TRBJ2-2, the V gene TRBV4-2; perhaps TRBD1 as D (6 bases). The CDR3 is 16 amino acids. The germline CDR1 and CDR2 sequences are LGHNA and YNFKEQ. V gave up 6 bases and J gave up 3 bases, with 17 bases separating them. The CDR3 DNA reads as TGTGCCAGCAGTTACGGACTTGGGGGCGACACCGGGGAGCTGTTTTTT. Translated: CASSYGLGGDTGELFF.

A word on this clone: Other DNA sequences in the same sample also yield this CDR3. The rearrangement joins TRBV19 to TRBJ1-1; no definite D call. Germline assignment: CDR1 LNHDA and CDR2 SQIVND (reference sequence). V lost 2 bases to trimming and J lost 1 base, with 8 bases between them. CDR3 size: 14 residues. The CDR3 region is CASSIRGGNTEAFF. DNA of the CDR3: TGTGCCAGTAGTATACGGGGAGGGAACACTGAAGCTTTCTTT.

This rearrangement joins TRBV18 to TRBJ2-7, with D tentatively TRBD1 (5 bases). Deletions cut 5 bases from V and 4 bases from J, with 12 bases between. CDR3 length equals 13 residues. Germline loops: CDR1 KGHSH, CDR2 LQKENI. For the CDR3, the DNA is TGTGCCAGCTCATCCTCTGGGGCGTACGAGCAGTACTTC. Amino acid sequence: CASSSSGAYEQYF.

The V and J genes are TRBV7-9 and TRBJ2-7; D is possibly TRBD2 (6 bases). The CDR3 has 12 residues. Trimming left V 5 bases short and J 4 bases short, with 9 bases between. The germline gives CDR1 SEHNR, CDR2 FQNEAQ (reference sequence). The CDR3 reads CASSTSFYEQYF. The CDR3 nucleotides are TGTGCCAGCAGCACTAGCTTTTACGAGCAGTACTTC.

V is TRBV28 and J is TRBJ2-1; a possible D gene is TRBD1 (6 bases). Germline lookup yields CDR1 MDHEN and CDR2 SYDVKM. The CDR3 spans 16 residues. Deletions cut 3 bases from V and 4 bases from J, with 16 bases between. The CDR3 DNA is TGTGCCAGCAGTTTGCACGGGACATCCCTATACAATGAGCAGTTCTTC. As protein: CASSLHGTSLYNEQFF. Supplemented by reference TRBV28 and TRBJ2-1, the full variable domain reads DVKVTQSSRYLVKRTGEKVFLECVQDMDHENMFWYRQDPGLGLRLIYFSYDVKMKEKGDIPEGYSVSREKKERFSLILESASTNQTSMYLCASSLHGTSLYNEQFFGPGTRLTVL.

The gene calls are TRBV29-1 and TRBJ2-3; D uncertain. Trimming stripped 4 bases from V and 0 bases from J, with 11 bases between. This CDR3 spans 14 amino acids. The germline gives CDR1 SQVTM, CDR2 ANQGSEA. The CDR3 sequence: CSVVGRMSTDTQYF. In DNA form, the CDR3 reads TGCAGCGTTGTGGGCAGGATGAGCACAGATACGCAGTATTTT.

V is TRBV28 and J is TRBJ2-7; weak D call: TRBD2 (6 bases). This CDR3 comprises 15 residues. Germline CDR1 MDHEN, CDR2 SYDVKM. Between the trimmed V and J ends, which lost 4 bases and 5 bases, there was a span of 18 bases. CDR3 residues: CASSWRGPGRDEQYF. CDR3 nucleotides: TGTGCCAGCAGTTGGCGGGGCCCTGGGCGGGACGAGCAGTACTTC.

The J gene is TRBJ2-1, the V gene TRBV15, with a weak D call TRBD1 (6 bases). Trimming cost V 1 base and J 4 bases, with 8 bases left between them. The CDR3 has 14 residues. Germline V gene lookup returns CDR1 LNHNV and CDR2 YYDKDF (reference sequence). CDR3: CATSRGTEYNEQFF. The CDR3 DNA is TGTGCCACCAGCAGAGGGACAGAATACAATGAGCAGTTCTTC.

The chain employs TRBV9 and TRBJ1-1; D is uncertain. The CDR3 has 15 amino acids. CDR1 and CDR2 from the germline V gene are SGDLS and YYNGEE. V lost 4 bases to trimming and J lost 1 base, with 14 bases between them. The CDR3 DNA sequence: TGTGCCAGCAGCCCTCCCTACGGGGAGAACACTGAAGCTTTCTTT. Translating gives CASSPPYGENTEAFF.

This rearrangement joins TRBV7-2 to TRBJ1-1; D not resolved. There are 13 residues in the CDR3. Germline CDR1 and CDR2: SGHTA and FQGNSA. The V gene lost 3 bases and the J gene lost 1 base, with 6 bases spanning the gap. The CDR3 region has the DNA TGTGCCAGCAGCTTCGGGGAGAACACTGAAGCTTTCTTT. The encoded protein is CASSFGENTEAFF. Combining the CDR3 with reference TRBV7-2 and TRBJ1-1 gives the whole variable domain GAGVSQSPSNKVTEKGKDVELRCDPISGHTALYWYRQSLGQGLEFLIYFQGNSAPDKSGLPSDRFSAERTGGSVSTLTIQRTQQEDSAVYLCASSFGENTEAFFGQGTRLTVV.

V usage is TRBV4-3 and J usage is TRBJ1-4; tentatively, D is TRBD1 (6 bases). CDR1 is LGHNA, CDR2 YSLEER, per germline. V was pared by 0 bases and J by 5 bases, with 13 bases between. This CDR3 region has 16 residues. This CDR3 is CASSQDFRGQNEKLFF. CDR3 nucleotides: TGCGCCAGCAGCCAAGATTTCCGCGGACAGAATGAAAAACTGTTTTTT.

V is TRBV5-6 and J is TRBJ1-1; TRBD1 matches 7 bases. In germline, CDR1 is SGHDT, CDR2 YYEEEE. Germline trimming cut 2 bases from V and 0 bases from J; bases unmatched to any gene: 1. The CDR3 sequence is 14 residues long. The CDR3 reads CASSLGTVNTEAFF. CDR3 DNA sequence: TGTGCCAGCAGCTTAGGGACAGTGAACACTGAAGCTTTCTTT.

V and J are TRBV9 and TRBJ2-5, with 8 bases that match TRBD2. In germline, CDR1 is SGDLS, CDR2 YYNGEE. V was clipped by 4 bases and J by 2 bases; unmatched bases: 7. The CDR3 loop spans 15 amino acids. The CDR3 nucleotides are TGTGCCAGCAGCCCCATCGGGGGGGGACAAGAGACCCAGTACTTC. Amino acid sequence: CASSPIGGGQETQYF.